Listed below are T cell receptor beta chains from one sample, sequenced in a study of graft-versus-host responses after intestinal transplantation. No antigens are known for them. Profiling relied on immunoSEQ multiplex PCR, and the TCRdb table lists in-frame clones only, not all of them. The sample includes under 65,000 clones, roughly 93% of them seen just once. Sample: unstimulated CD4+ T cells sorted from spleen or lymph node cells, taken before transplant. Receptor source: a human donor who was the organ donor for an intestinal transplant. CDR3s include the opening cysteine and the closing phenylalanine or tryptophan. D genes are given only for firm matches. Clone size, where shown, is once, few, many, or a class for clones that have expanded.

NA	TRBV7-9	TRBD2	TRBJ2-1	CARQFETSGESSYNEQFF	TGTGCCCGACAATTCGAGACTAGCGGGGAGAGCTCCTACAATGAGCAGTTCTTC
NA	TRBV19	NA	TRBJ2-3	CASSKRQSTDTQYF	TGTGCCAGTAGTAAAAGACAGAGCACAGATACGCAGTATTTT
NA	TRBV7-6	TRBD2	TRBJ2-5	CASSLAPRTSGGQETQYF	TGTGCCAGCAGCTTAGCGCCCAGGACTAGCGGGGGCCAAGAGACCCAGTACTTC
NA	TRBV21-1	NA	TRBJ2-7	CASWGQYIYEQYF	TGTGCCAGCTGGGGACAGTACATCTACGAGCAGTACTTC
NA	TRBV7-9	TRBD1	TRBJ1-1	CASSFDRDRLNTEAFF	TGTGCCAGCAGCTTTGATCGGGACAGGTTGAACACTGAAGCTTTCTTT
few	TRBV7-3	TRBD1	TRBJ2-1	CASSSGQGPYNEQFF	TGTGCCAGCAGCTCCGGACAGGGGCCCTACAATGAGCAGTTCTTC
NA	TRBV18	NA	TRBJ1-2	CASSPRVEGGYGYTF	TGTGCCAGCTCACCACGCGTAGAGGGGGGCTATGGCTACACCTTC
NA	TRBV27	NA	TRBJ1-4	CASSSSNDEKLFF	TGTGCCAGCAGTTCCTCGAATGACGAAAAACTGTTTTTT
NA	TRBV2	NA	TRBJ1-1	CASRTGRLMNTEAFF	TGTGCCAGCAGGACGGGCCGCCTCATGAACACTGAAGCTTTCTTT
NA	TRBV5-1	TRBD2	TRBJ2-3	CASRVRAGGTDTQYF	TGCGCCAGCAGGGTGAGAGCGGGGGGAACAGATACGCAGTATTTT
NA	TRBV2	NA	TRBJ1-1	CASSPKGGRGTEAFF	TGTGCCAGCAGCCCAAAAGGGGGGCGGGGGACTGAAGCTTTCTTT
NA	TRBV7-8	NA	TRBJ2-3	CASSLGYGGQSNTQYF	TGTGCCAGCAGCTTAGGTTACGGGGGCCAAAGTAATACGCAGTATTTT
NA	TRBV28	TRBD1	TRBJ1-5	CASRGTAYSNQPQHF	TGTGCCAGCAGGGGGACAGCTTATAGCAATCAGCCCCAGCATTTT
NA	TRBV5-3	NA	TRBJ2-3	CARSLGFRGLCLTDTQYF	TGTGCCAGAAGCTTGGGGTTTCGGGGTCTTTGTCTCACAGATACGCAGTATTTT
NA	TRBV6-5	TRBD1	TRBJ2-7	CASRTGDAYEQYF	TGTGCCAGCAGAACAGGGGACGCCTACGAGCAGTACTTC
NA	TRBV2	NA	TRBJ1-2	CASNEGAPRGYTF	TGTGCCAGCAACGAGGGAGCCCCTAGGGGCTACACCTTC
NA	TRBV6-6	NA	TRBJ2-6	CASSYSGANVLTF	TGTGCCAGCAGTTACTCTGGGGCCAACGTCCTGACTTTC
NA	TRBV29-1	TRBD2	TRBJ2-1	CSVRGRAYNEQFF	TGCAGCGTCAGAGGGAGGGCCTACAATGAGCAGTTCTTC
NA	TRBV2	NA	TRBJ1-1	CASSTGGEAFF	TGTGCCAGCAGTACAGGAGGCGAGGCTTTCTTT
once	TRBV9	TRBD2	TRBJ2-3	CASSPRLAGKVDTQYF	TGTGCCAGCAGCCCCCGACTAGCGGGGAAGGTAGATACGCAGTATTTT